This T cell receptor (beta chain) was recovered during a study of siplizumab effects on memory and regulatory T cells. The repertoire was sequenced with immunoSEQ multiplex PCR; TCRdb's copy has only in-frame clones and lacks some. The sample holds over 12,000 clones, about 50% seen once. Remarks on this clone: Its cognate antigen is unknown.

Cells from the mixed lymphocyte reaction underwent coculture for under seven days at 37 degrees C. V dropped 4 bases and J dropped 2 bases, with 15 bases sitting between them. Germline V gives CDR1 SGHDN, CDR2 FVKESK. CDR3 length equals 17 residues. The sequence was collected from a human donor in good health; the cells came from an allogeneic mixed lymphocyte reaction. The V and J genes are TRBV14 and TRBJ2-6, with D tentatively TRBD1 (6 bases). Sequenced: CFSE-low (dividing) CD4+ T cells sorted from an allogeneic mixed lymphocyte reaction. The CDR3 protein is CASSRALRTAGANVLTF. The CDR3 DNA follows: TGTGCCAGCAGCCGAGCCCTCCGGACAGCTGGGGCCAACGTCCTGACTTTC. The full variable domain, in which reference TRBV14 and TRBJ2-6 provide the parts outside the CDR3, is EAGVTQFPSHSVIEKGQTVTLRCDPISGHDNLYWYRRVMGKEIKFLLHFVKESKQDESGMPNNRFLAERTGGTYSTLKVQPAELEDSGVYFCASSRALRTAGANVLTFGAGSRLTVL.